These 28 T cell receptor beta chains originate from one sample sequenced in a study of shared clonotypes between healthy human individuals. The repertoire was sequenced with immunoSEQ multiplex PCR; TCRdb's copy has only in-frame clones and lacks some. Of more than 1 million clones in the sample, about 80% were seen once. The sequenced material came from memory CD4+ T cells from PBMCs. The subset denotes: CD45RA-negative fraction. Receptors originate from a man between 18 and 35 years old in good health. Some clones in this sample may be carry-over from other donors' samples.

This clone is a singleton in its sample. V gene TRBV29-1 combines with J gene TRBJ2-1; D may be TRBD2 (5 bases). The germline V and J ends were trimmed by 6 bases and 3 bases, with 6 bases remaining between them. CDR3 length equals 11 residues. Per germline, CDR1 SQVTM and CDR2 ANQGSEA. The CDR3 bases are TGCAGCGTGGCGGGCTACAATGAGCAGTTCTTC. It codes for CSVAGYNEQFF.

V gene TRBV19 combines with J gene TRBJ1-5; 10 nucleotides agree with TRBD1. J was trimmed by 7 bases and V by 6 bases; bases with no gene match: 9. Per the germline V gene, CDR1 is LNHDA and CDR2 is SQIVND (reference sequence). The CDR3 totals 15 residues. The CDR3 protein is CASSTDRGNGQPQHF. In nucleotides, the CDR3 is TGTGCCAGTAGCACGGACAGGGGGAATGGGCAGCCCCAGCATTTT.

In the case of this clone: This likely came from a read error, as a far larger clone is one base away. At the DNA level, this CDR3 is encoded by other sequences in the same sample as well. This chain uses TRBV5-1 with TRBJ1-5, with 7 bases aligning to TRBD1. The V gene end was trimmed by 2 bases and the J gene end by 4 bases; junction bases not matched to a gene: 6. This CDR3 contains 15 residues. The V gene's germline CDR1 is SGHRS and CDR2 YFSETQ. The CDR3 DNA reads TGCGCCAGCAGCTTAGGGGGACAGACGAATCAGCCCCAGCATTTT. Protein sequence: CASSLGGQTNQPQHF.

The CDR3, as DNA: TGTGCCAGCAGCGTAGGTGGGTCCAAAAACATTCAGTACTTC. The encoded protein is CASSVGGSKNIQYF. The chain is built from TRBV9 and TRBJ2-4; no definite D call. V was shortened by 0 bases and J by 2 bases, with 6 bases between the two germline ends. From germline, CDR1 is SGDLS and CDR2 YYNGEE. The CDR3 runs to 14 residues. The variable domain in full, with the rest retrieved from reference TRBV9 and TRBJ2-4, is DSGVTQTPKHLITATGQRVTLRCSPRSGDLSVYWYQQSLDQGLQFLIQYYNGEERAKGNILERFSAQQFPDLHSELNLSSLELGDSALYFCASSVGGSKNIQYFGAGTRLSVL.

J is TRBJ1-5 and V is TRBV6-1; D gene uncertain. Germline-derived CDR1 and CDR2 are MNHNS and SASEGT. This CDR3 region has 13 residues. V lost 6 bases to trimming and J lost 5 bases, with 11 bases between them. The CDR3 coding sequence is TGTGCCAGCAGGATGTTTTCCGATCAGCCCCAGCATTTT. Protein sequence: CASRMFSDQPQHF.

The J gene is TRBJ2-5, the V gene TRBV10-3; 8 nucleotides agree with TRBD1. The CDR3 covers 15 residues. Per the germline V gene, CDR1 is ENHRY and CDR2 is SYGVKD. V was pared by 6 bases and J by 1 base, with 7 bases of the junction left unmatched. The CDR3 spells CAISPSRGRQETQYF. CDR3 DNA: TGTGCCATCAGCCCTTCCAGGGGGCGCCAAGAGACCCAGTACTTC.

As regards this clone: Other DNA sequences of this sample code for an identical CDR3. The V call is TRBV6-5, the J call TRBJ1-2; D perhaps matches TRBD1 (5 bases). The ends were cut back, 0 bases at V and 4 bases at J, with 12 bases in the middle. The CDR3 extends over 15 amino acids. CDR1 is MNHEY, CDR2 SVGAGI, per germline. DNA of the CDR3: TGTGCCAGCAGTTACTCGACGTGGGGCCCCTATGGCTACACCTTC. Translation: CASSYSTWGPYGYTF.

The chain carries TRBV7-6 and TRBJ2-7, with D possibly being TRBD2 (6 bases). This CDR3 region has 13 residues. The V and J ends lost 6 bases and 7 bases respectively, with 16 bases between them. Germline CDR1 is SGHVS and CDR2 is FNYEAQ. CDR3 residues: CASSQNAGGEQYF. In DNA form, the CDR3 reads TGTGCCAGCAGTCAGAATGCAGGAGGGGAGCAGTACTTC.

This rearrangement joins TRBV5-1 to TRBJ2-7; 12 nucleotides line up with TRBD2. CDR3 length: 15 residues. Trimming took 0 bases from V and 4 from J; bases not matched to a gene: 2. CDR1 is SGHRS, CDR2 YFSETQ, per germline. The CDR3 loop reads CASSLGGTSGYEQYF. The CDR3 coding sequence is TGCGCCAGCAGCTTGGGCGGGACTAGCGGGTACGAGCAGTACTTC.

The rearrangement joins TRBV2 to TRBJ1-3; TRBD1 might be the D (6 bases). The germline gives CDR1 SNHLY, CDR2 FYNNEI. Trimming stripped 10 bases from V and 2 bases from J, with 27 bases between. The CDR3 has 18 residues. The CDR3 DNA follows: TGTGCCACCCAGGGCGGCCATTACAGGGACCCCACTGGAAACACCATATATTTT. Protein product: CATQGGHYRDPTGNTIYF.

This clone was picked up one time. The CDR3 loop is CASSYVKDTEAFF. The CDR3 DNA reads as TGTGCCAGCAGTTACGTAAAGGACACTGAAGCTTTCTTT. The J gene is TRBJ1-1, the V gene TRBV6-6, with D uncertain. CDR1 and CDR2 (germline): MNHNY, SVGAGI (reference sequence). Trimming pared 2 bases from V and 3 bases from J, leaving 7 bases between. This CDR3 is built from 13 residues.

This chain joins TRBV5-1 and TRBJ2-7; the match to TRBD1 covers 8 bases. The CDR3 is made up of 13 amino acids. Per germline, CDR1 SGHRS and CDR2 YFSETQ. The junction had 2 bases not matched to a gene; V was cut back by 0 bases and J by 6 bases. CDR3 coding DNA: TGCGCCAGCAGCTTGGGGACAGGGTCCGAGCAGTACTTC. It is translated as CASSLGTGSEQYF.

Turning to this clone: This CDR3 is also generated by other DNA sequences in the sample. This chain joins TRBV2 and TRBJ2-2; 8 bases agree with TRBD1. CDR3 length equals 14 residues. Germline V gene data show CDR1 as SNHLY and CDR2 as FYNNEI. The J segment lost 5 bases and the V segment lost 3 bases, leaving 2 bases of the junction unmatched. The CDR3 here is CASSDRGRTGELFF. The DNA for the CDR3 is TGTGCCAGCAGTGACAGGGGGCGAACCGGGGAGCTGTTTTTT.

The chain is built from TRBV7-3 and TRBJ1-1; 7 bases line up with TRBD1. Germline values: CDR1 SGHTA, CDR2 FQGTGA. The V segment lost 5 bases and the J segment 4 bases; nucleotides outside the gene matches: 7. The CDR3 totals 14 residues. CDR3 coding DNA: TGTGCCAGCAGCCCAAACAGGGGCGGCACTGAAGCTTTCTTT. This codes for CASSPNRGGTEAFF.

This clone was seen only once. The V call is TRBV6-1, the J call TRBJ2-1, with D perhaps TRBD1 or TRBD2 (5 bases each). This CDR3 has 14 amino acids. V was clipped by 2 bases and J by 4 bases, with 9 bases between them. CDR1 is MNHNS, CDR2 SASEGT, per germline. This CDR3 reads CASSENWGYNEQFF. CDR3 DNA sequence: TGTGCCAGCAGTGAAAATTGGGGGTACAATGAGCAGTTCTTC.

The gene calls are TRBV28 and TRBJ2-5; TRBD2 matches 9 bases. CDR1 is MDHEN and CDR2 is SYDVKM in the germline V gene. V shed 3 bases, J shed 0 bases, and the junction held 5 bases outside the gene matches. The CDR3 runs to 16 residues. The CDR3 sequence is CASSLRTSANQETQYF. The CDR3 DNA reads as TGTGCCAGCAGTTTGAGGACTAGCGCAAACCAAGAGACCCAGTACTTC. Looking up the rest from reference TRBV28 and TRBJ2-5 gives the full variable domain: DVKVTQSSRYLVKRTGEKVFLECVQDMDHENMFWYRQDPGLGLRLIYFSYDVKMKEKGDIPEGYSVSREKKERFSLILESASTNQTSMYLCASSLRTSANQETQYFGPGTRLLVL.

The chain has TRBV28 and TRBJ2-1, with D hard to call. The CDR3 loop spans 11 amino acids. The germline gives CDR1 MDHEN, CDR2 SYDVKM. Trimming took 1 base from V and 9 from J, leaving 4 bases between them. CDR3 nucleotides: TGTGCCAGCAGTTTATTGAGTGAGCAGTTCTTC. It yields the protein CASSLLSEQFF.

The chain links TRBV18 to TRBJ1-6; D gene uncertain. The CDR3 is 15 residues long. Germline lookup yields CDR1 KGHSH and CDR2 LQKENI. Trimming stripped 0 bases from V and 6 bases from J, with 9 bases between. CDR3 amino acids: CASSPPKFGNSPLHF. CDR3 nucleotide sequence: TGTGCCAGCTCACCACCAAAATTTGGTAATTCACCCCTCCACTTT.

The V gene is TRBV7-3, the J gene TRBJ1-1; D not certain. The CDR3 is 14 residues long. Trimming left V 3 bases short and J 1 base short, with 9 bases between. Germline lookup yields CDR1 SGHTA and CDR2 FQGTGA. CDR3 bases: TGTGCCAGCAGCTTGGCCGGTGGGAACACTGAAGCTTTCTTT. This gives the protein CASSLAGGNTEAFF.

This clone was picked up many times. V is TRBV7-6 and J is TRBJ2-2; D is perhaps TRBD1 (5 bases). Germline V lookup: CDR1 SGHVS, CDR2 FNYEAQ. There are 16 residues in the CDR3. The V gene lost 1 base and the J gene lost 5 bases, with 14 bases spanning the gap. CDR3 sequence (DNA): TGTGCCAGCAGCTTAGGGCAGGGCCTAGGAACCGGGGAGCTGTTTTTT. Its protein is CASSLGQGLGTGELFF.

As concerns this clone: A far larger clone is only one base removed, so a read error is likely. The CDR3 region has the DNA TGTGCCAGCAGCTTCACAGGGGGCAGTGAGGCCCAGTACTTC. Protein product: CASSFTGGSEAQYF. The chain has TRBV5-4 and TRBJ2-5, with TRBD1 matching over 9 bases. This CDR3 comprises 14 residues. The V segment lost 2 bases and the J segment 9 bases; nucleotides outside the gene matches: 8. The germline gives CDR1 SGHNT, CDR2 YYREEE (reference sequence).

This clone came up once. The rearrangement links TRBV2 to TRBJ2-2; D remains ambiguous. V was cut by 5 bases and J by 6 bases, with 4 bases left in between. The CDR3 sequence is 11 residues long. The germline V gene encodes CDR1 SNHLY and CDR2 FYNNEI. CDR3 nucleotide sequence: TGTGCCAGCAGTTCCCCCGGGGAGCTGTTTTTT. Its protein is CASSSPGELFF.

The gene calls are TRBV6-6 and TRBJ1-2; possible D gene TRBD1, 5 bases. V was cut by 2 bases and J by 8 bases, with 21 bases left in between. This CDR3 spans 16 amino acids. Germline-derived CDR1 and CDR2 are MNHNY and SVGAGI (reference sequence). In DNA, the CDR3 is TGTGCCAGCAGTTACGGTGACTCCCTTCGACAGAAGGGCTACACCTTC. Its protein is CASSYGDSLRQKGYTF.

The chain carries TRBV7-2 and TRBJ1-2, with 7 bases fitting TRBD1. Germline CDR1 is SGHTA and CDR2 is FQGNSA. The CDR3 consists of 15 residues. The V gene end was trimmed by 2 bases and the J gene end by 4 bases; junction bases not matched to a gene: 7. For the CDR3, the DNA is TGTGCCAGCAGCTTAAGCCGGGACAGCAGCTATGGCTACACCTTC. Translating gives CASSLSRDSSYGYTF.

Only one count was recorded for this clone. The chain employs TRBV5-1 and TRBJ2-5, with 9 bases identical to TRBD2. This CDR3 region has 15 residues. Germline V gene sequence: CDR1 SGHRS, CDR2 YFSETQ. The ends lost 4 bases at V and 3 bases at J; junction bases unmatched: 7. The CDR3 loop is CASSPSRGREETQYF. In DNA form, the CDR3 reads TGCGCCAGCAGCCCGAGTCGCGGGAGGGAAGAGACCCAGTACTTC.

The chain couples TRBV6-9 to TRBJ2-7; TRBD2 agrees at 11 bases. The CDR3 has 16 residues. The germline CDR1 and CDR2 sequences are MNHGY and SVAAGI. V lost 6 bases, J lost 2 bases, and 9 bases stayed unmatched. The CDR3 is CASRVAGGPLPYEQYF. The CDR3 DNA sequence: TGTGCCAGCAGAGTAGCGGGAGGGCCTCTACCCTACGAGCAGTACTTC.

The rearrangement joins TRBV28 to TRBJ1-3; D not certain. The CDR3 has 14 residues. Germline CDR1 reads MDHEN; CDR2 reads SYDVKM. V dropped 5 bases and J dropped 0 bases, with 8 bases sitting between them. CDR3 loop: CASSRRNSGNTIYF. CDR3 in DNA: TGTGCCAGCAGTCGACGCAACTCTGGAAACACCATATATTTT. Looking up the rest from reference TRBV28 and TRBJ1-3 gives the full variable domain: DVKVTQSSRYLVKRTGEKVFLECVQDMDHENMFWYRQDPGLGLRLIYFSYDVKMKEKGDIPEGYSVSREKKERFSLILESASTNQTSMYLCASSRRNSGNTIYFGEGSWLTVV.

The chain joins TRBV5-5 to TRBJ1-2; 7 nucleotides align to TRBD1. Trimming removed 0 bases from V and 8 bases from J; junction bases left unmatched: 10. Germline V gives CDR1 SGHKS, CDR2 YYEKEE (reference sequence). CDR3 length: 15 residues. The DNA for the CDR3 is TGTGCCAGCAGCTTGGTCGGCAGGGGGTTCTACGGCTACACCTTC. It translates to CASSLVGRGFYGYTF.